A selection of T cell receptor beta chains follows, all from one sample in a study of T-cell memory formation after mild COVID-19. TCRdb independently ran MiXCR on the 5' RACE reads; one entry per CDR3 protein. The sample has about 210,000 distinct CDR3 sequences, more than 9% seen once. The sample comprised PBMCs or a T cell subset sorted from them (not recorded which). The source of these receptors is a man in his late teens or twenties who had mild COVID-19 (a few samples of this study predate the infection). Cell type and time point are not known. CDR3s leave out the opening cysteine and the closing phenylalanine or tryptophan. Each record gives: V gene, J gene, CDR3 protein.

V gene: TRBV7-2
J gene: TRBJ2-4
CDR3 protein: ASGRDPGNIQY

V gene: TRBV7-2
J gene: TRBJ1-6
CDR3 protein: ASSSPPGMLLH

V gene: TRBV5-1
J gene: TRBJ2-1
CDR3 protein: ASSLAPAGEQEQF

V gene: TRBV4-1
J gene: TRBJ2-2
CDR3 protein: ASSHAPSAGELF

V gene: TRBV3-1
J gene: TRBJ1-4
CDR3 protein: ASSQFLSGQGEKLF

V gene: TRBV27
J gene: TRBJ2-1
CDR3 protein: ASRRYDEQF

V gene: TRBV6-2/TRBV6-3
J gene: TRBJ2-3
CDR3 protein: ATLRGGREY

V gene: TRBV6-5
J gene: TRBJ1-2
CDR3 protein: ASTPSVGRGYGYT

V gene: TRBV24-1
J gene: TRBJ2-3
CDR3 protein: ATSGTGGDTQY

V gene: TRBV5-1
J gene: TRBJ2-7
CDR3 protein: ASSREGQSYEQY

V gene: TRBV4-3
J gene: TRBJ1-4
CDR3 protein: ASSQGDSVLTSEKLF

V gene: TRBV20-1
J gene: TRBJ2-2
CDR3 protein: SARDGVFNTGELF

V gene: TRBV7-2
J gene: TRBJ2-7
CDR3 protein: ASSLQVGQGSEQY

V gene: TRBV4-1
J gene: TRBJ1-2
CDR3 protein: ASSQGPGAEGYT

V gene: TRBV11-1
J gene: TRBJ1-1
CDR3 protein: ASSSQTVMNTEAF

V gene: TRBV6-1
J gene: TRBJ1-3
CDR3 protein: AGSAGYNSGNTIY

V gene: TRBV6-1
J gene: TRBJ1-5
CDR3 protein: ASSERGDNQPQH

V gene: TRBV14
J gene: TRBJ2-1
CDR3 protein: ASSQGWTSGAEQF

V gene: TRBV10-3
J gene: TRBJ2-5
CDR3 protein: AIRAGRGEETQY

V gene: TRBV6-2/TRBV6-3
J gene: TRBJ2-5
CDR3 protein: ASRQGARETQY

V gene: TRBV14
J gene: TRBJ2-1
CDR3 protein: ASSRGLAASEREQF

V gene: TRBV12-3/TRBV12-4
J gene: TRBJ2-1
CDR3 protein: ASTPASGVGGEQF

V gene: TRBV24-1
J gene: TRBJ2-1
CDR3 protein: ATSDGRVDEQF

V gene: TRBV5-1
J gene: TRBJ2-1
CDR3 protein: ASSLARAGANEQF

V gene: TRBV12-3/TRBV12-4
J gene: TRBJ1-5
CDR3 protein: ASSLAGIVQPQH

V gene: TRBV5-1
J gene: TRBJ2-1
CDR3 protein: ASSRGGNNEQF

V gene: TRBV11-3
J gene: TRBJ1-4
CDR3 protein: ASSFGPLNEKLF